This TCR beta chain was sequenced during a study of vaccination effects on CD4 cells after COVID-19. Overall study context: Antigen-specific CD4+ T cells were first expanded with viral peptide pools by the ViraFEST assay and only then sequenced.

The data were produced by immunoSEQ multiplex PCR, yet TCRdb's version contains in-frame clones alone and is incomplete. Of approximately 29,000 clones detected, roughly 74% appear once; the ten largest clones hold more than 12%. Comment on this clone: No antigen is known for it.

Cultured cells yielded isolated CD4+ T cells after less than 11 days. Each participant received a vaccine that was either BNT162b2 or mRNA-1273, given as two doses. This CDR3 is built from 13 residues. The germline gives CDR1 SGHTS, CDR2 YDEGEE. V was cut by 0 bases and J by 2 bases, with 5 bases left in between. Study-wide points: The study found that only 1 of 255 vaccine-induced clones from healthy vaccinees cross-reacted with common cold coronaviruses.

The sequence came from a human donor who received a COVID-19 vaccine. Sequencing used CD4+ T cells from PBMCs cultured without peptide, obtained after COVID-19 vaccination. The chain recombines TRBV5-8 with TRBJ2-5; D might be TRBD1 or TRBD2, each matching 5 bases. The CDR3 nucleotides read TGTGCCAGCAGCTTGGGGGGGCAAGAGACCCAGTACTTC. Translated: CASSLGGQETQYF.